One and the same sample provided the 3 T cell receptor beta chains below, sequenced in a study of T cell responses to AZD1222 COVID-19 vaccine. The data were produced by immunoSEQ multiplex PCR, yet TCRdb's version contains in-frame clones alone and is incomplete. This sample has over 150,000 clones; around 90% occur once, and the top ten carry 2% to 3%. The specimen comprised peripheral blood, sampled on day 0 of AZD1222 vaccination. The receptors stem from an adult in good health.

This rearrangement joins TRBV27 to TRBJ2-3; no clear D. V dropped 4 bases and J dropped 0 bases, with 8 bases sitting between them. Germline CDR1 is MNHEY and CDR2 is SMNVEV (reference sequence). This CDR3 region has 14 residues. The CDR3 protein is CASSSKRSTDTQYF. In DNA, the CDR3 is TGTGCCAGCAGTTCCAAACGAAGCACAGATACGCAGTATTTT.

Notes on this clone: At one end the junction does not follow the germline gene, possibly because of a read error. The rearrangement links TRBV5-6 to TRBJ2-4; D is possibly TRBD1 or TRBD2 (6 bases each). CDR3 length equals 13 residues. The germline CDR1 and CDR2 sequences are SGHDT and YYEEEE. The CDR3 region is CASTPKGGRGTNF. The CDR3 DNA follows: TGTGCCAGCACCCCGAAGGGGGGCAGGGGTACGAACTTC.

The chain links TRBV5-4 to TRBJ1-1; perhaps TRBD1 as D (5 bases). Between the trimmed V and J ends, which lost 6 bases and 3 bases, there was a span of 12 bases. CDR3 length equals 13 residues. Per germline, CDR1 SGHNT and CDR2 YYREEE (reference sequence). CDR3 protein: CASKAWGDTEAFF. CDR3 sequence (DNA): TGTGCCAGCAAAGCCTGGGGCGACACTGAAGCTTTCTTT.